This T cell receptor (beta chain) was obtained from a study of blood T cell repertoires in COVID-19. Assay used: immunoSEQ multiplex PCR; TCRdb lists only in-frame clones, some missing. The sample carries under 35,000 clones, 85% to 90% recorded once. The receptor was derived from a woman aged 60-70 years with active COVID-19. The sample was peripheral blood.

The CDR3, as DNA: TGTGCCACCAGTGACCAGGGGGCGGGCCTGAACAATGAGCAGTTCTTC. It encodes CATSDQGAGLNNEQFF. The V and J genes are TRBV24-1 and TRBJ2-1; 8 bases line up with TRBD1. The CDR3 consists of 16 residues. The junction had 9 bases not matched to a gene; V was cut back by 4 bases and J by 5 bases. Germline V gene sequence: CDR1 KGHDR, CDR2 SFDVKD.